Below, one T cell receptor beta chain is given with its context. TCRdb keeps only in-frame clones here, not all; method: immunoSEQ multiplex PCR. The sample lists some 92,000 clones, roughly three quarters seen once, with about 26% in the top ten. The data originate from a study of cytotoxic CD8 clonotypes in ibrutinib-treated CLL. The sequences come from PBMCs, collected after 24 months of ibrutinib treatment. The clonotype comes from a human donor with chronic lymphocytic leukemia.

The CDR3 sequence is CAWSMISANYGYTF. CDR3 DNA sequence: TGTGCCTGGAGTATGATTTCAGCTAACTATGGCTACACCTTC. The chain links TRBV30 to TRBJ1-2; D remains ambiguous. The CDR3 runs to 14 residues. Trimming took 2 bases from V and 0 from J, leaving 10 bases between them. In germline, CDR1 is GTSNPN, CDR2 SVGIG (reference sequence).